The clone carrying this TCR beta chain has a handful of counts. Its antigen is as yet unknown. Its ends do not fully match the called genes, so a read error is possible. The source of the sample is a study of T cell repertoires in cytomegalovirus infection. Study-wide results and limits: Public TCR beta family frequency separated CMV-and-HLA carriers, including in an independent cohort.

CDR3 length: 15 residues. Germline CDR1 is SSHAT and CDR2 is FNYEAQ (reference sequence). TCRdb used MiXCR to reprocess the reads, holding one entry per CDR3 protein. The profile covers roughly 860,000 distinct CDR3 sequences, with over 25% appearing a single time and around 12% taken by the ten largest. This sequence originates from a human donor in good health (CMV status not recorded). Some clones in this sample may be carry-over from other donors' samples. Sequenced material: cultured CD8+ T cells from PBMCs, taken from culture after CMV antigen stimulation. The chain combines TRBV7-7 with TRBJ2-7; TRBD1 matches at 9 bases. The DNA of the CDR3 is TGTGCTAGCAGCTCCCGGGACAGGGCTAAGTGGGAGCAGTACTTC. Translation gives CASSSRDRAKWEQYF.